Listed here are 30 T cell receptor beta chains from one sample, sequenced in a study of response to subunit inactivated influenza vaccine. Each CDR3 protein gets one entry after TCRdb re-called the RT-PCR reads with MiXCR. This table holds about 700,000 distinct CDR3 sequences, 11% to 15% found once. Sequences were derived from PBMCs from blood, sampled 14 to 15 days before vaccination. Receptors originate from a man aged 45-65 years who received an inactivated influenza vaccine.

In this sample, this clonotype turned up many times. The chain is built from TRBV15 and TRBJ2-3; D uncertain. Germline assignment: CDR1 LNHNV and CDR2 YYDKDF (reference sequence). Between the trimmed V and J ends, which lost 3 bases and 5 bases, there was a span of 15 bases. The CDR3 spans 15 residues. The CDR3 DNA sequence: TGTGCCACCAGCAGTGGTCGAGTTTTAGGAGATACGCAGTATTTT. The encoded protein is CATSSGRVLGDTQYF. The entire variable domain, with the rest obtained from reference TRBV15 and TRBJ2-3, is as follows: DAMVIQNPRYQVTQFGKPVTLSCSQTLNHNVMYWYQQKSSQAPKLLFHYYDKDFNNEADTPDNFQSRRPNTSFCFLDIRSPGLGDTAMYLCATSSGRVLGDTQYFGPGTRLTVL.

This clonotype was counted between two and nine times. The gene calls are TRBV12-3 or TRBV12-4 and TRBJ2-5; 8 positions agree with TRBD1. V gave up 5 bases and J gave up 5 bases; unmatched junction bases: 10. The CDR3 runs 15 residues. The CDR3 DNA follows: TGTGCCAGCAGTCGCCTCAGGGGGCCTGCGGAGACCCAGTACTTC. Translating it yields CASSRLRGPAETQYF.

V usage is TRBV4-2 and J usage is TRBJ2-7; D not certain. V dropped 3 bases and J dropped 2 bases, with 17 bases sitting between them. This CDR3 has 16 amino acids. CDR1 and CDR2 from the germline V gene are LGHNA and YNFKEQ. For the CDR3, the DNA is TGTGCCAGCAGCCACCGAAGTGAGCAGGCGACCTACGAGCAGTACTTC. Amino acid sequence: CASSHRSEQATYEQYF.

The chain couples TRBV10-3 to TRBJ2-5; D perhaps matches TRBD1 (5 bases). The CDR3 is made up of 15 amino acids. The V gene lost 0 bases and the J gene lost 5 bases, with 13 bases spanning the gap. CDR1 is ENHRY, CDR2 SYGVKD, per germline. The CDR3 DNA sequence: TGTGCCATCAGTGAGTCGATGGCAGGGAAGGAGACCCAGTACTTC. Its protein is CAISESMAGKETQYF.

The chain couples TRBV11-2 to TRBJ2-7; D remains ambiguous. Trimming took off 5 bases at V and 3 bases at J, with 11 bases between the two ends. The CDR3 has 13 residues. Germline V gives CDR1 SGHAT, CDR2 FQNNGV. The CDR3 region is CASSLRANYEQYF. For the CDR3, the DNA is TGTGCCAGCAGCCTCCGGGCCAACTACGAGCAGTACTTC. Full variable domain (rest looked up from reference TRBV11-2 and TRBJ2-7): EAGVAQSPRYKIIEKRQSVAFWCNPISGHATLYWYQQILGQGPKLLIQFQNNGVVDDSQLPKDRFSAERLKGVDSTLKIQPAKLEDSAVYLCASSLRANYEQYFGPGTRLTVT.

This clonotype was counted between two and nine times. This chain uses TRBV12-3 or TRBV12-4 with TRBJ1-1; a possible D gene is TRBD1 (6 bases). Trimming took 5 bases from V and 2 from J, leaving 9 bases between them. The CDR3 has 13 residues. CDR3 in DNA: TGTGCCAGCAGTAAGGACAGTAACACTGAAGCTTTCTTT. Translation: CASSKDSNTEAFF.

This clonotype was seen a handful of times. This chain joins TRBV4-3 and TRBJ1-5, with a tentative D call TRBD1 (6 bases). V was pared by 0 bases and J by 6 bases, with 12 bases between. Germline CDR1 LGHNA, CDR2 YSLEER. The CDR3 extends over 15 amino acids. DNA of the CDR3: TGCGCCAGCAGCCAAGACGGCAGGGGCGCTCAGCCCCAGCATTTT. This translates into CASSQDGRGAQPQHF.

The chain joins TRBV13 to TRBJ2-5; D remains unclear. Germline CDR1 and CDR2: PRHDT and FYEKMQ (reference sequence). V shed 6 bases and J shed 3 bases, with 8 bases lying between them. This CDR3 spans 12 amino acids. The CDR3 DNA sequence: TGTGCCAGCAGGGACGGAGAAGAGACCCAGTACTTC. Protein: CASRDGEETQYF.

This clonotype has a handful of counts. This chain uses TRBV4-3 with TRBJ2-3, with a possible D match to TRBD2 (6 bases). This CDR3 contains 17 residues. Trimming left V 3 bases short and J 3 bases short, with 19 bases between. Germline V CDR1 and CDR2: LGHNA, YSLEER. The CDR3 loop reads CASSQAALAATTDTQYF. The DNA of the CDR3 is TGCGCCAGCAGCCAGGCAGCACTAGCTGCTACTACAGATACGCAGTATTTT.

This clonotype came up a few times. The V and J genes are TRBV27 and TRBJ2-3; 8 bases align to TRBD2. This CDR3 is built from 15 residues. Germline V gene data show CDR1 as MNHEY and CDR2 as SMNVEV (reference sequence). The V gene end was trimmed by 4 bases and the J gene end by 2 bases; junction bases not matched to a gene: 5. The CDR3 is CASSSLADYTDTQYF. The CDR3 nucleotides read TGTGCCAGCAGTTCACTAGCGGATTACACAGATACGCAGTATTTT.

This clonotype has more than one count but fewer than ten. This rearrangement joins TRBV11-2 to TRBJ2-7, with D perhaps matching TRBD2 (6 bases). The CDR3 runs to 16 residues. Between the trimmed V and J ends, which lost 0 bases and 5 bases, there was a span of 17 bases. The germline V gene encodes CDR1 SGHAT and CDR2 FQNNGV. The CDR3 loop is CASSLDWWGDLDEQYF. In nucleotides, the CDR3 is TGTGCCAGCAGCTTAGATTGGTGGGGGGACCTCGACGAGCAGTACTTC.

The chain combines TRBV18 with TRBJ1-1, with TRBD1 matching over 7 bases. J was trimmed by 1 base and V by 3 bases; bases with no gene match: 5. The CDR3 totals 15 residues. Germline-derived CDR1 and CDR2 are KGHSH and LQKENI. The DNA for the CDR3 is TGTGCCAGCTCACCGATACAGGGGAAGAACACTGAAGCTTTCTTT. Translation: CASSPIQGKNTEAFF.

V usage is TRBV4-2 and J usage is TRBJ2-7, with TRBD2 identical over 10 bases. The trim removed 4 bases at V and 3 bases at J, leaving 6 bases unmatched. Per germline, CDR1 LGHNA and CDR2 YNFKEQ. The CDR3 covers 15 residues. The CDR3 protein is CASSRKLAGIYEQYF. The CDR3 DNA reads TGTGCCAGCAGCCGAAAACTAGCGGGGATCTACGAGCAGTACTTC.

The genes are TRBV7-2 and TRBJ2-5, with D unresolved. CDR3 length equals 12 residues. V dropped 5 bases and J dropped 7 bases, with 11 bases sitting between them. The germline CDR1 and CDR2 sequences are SGHTA and FQGNSA. The CDR3 region has the DNA TGTGCCAGCAGCATCGATGAAACGACCCAGTACTTC. Translating it yields CASSIDETTQYF.

This clonotype turned up a few times. The chain couples TRBV15 to TRBJ1-1; no firm D call. Trimming removed 0 bases from V and 4 bases from J, with 9 bases in between. Germline assignment: CDR1 LNHNV and CDR2 YYDKDF (reference sequence). The CDR3 is 14 amino acids. CDR3 loop: CATSREGSPTEAFF. The CDR3 bases are TGTGCCACCAGCAGAGAAGGTAGCCCCACTGAAGCTTTCTTT.

The CDR3 nucleotides are TGTGCCAGCTCACTGAACTGGGCTAGCGGATCCACAGATACGCAGTATTTT. This gives the protein CASSLNWASGSTDTQYF. The chain couples TRBV18 to TRBJ2-3; 7 bases line up with TRBD2. Losses at the gene ends were 4 bases for V and 2 bases for J; bases not matched to a gene: 12. The CDR3 sequence is 17 residues long. The germline V gene has CDR1 KGHSH and CDR2 LQKENI.

There are a few counts of this clonotype. The rearrangement links TRBV20-1 to TRBJ2-5, with TRBD2 matching over 12 bases. The CDR3 has 15 residues. V was pared by 0 bases and J by 5 bases, with 4 bases of the junction left unmatched. The germline gives CDR1 DFQATT, CDR2 SNEGSKA (reference sequence). DNA of the CDR3: TGCAGTGCTAGAGACGCTAGCGGGGGGGCGGAGACCCAGTACTTC. This translates into CSARDASGGAETQYF.

The CDR3 coding sequence is TGTGCCAGCAGCGTAACTAGCGGGAGGGTAGCCACCGGGGAGCTGTTTTTT. Translated, it gives CASSVTSGRVATGELFF. The chain employs TRBV9 and TRBJ2-2, with 13 bases matching TRBD2. CDR3 length: 17 residues. The V and J ends lost 1 base and 4 bases, in that order; junction bases with no gene match: 4. The germline gives CDR1 SGDLS, CDR2 YYNGEE.

This clonotype showed up just a few times. This chain uses TRBV24-1 with TRBJ2-3, with 7 nucleotides matching TRBD2. J was trimmed by 3 bases and V by 5 bases; bases with no gene match: 7. The CDR3 extends over 15 amino acids. From germline, CDR1 is KGHDR and CDR2 SFDVKD. The CDR3 sequence: CATSGEGPSTDTQYF. The CDR3 nucleotides are TGTGCCACCAGTGGGGAGGGGCCCAGTACAGATACGCAGTATTTT.

This clonotype was detected ten times or more. This chain connects TRBV7-9 to TRBJ2-2; 8 bases map to TRBD1. This CDR3 has 16 residues. Germline V gene data show CDR1 as SEHNR and CDR2 as FQNEAQ (reference sequence). With V trimmed by 3 bases and J by 5 bases, 8 bases remained unmatched. The DNA of the CDR3 is TGTGCCAGCAGCTTCCCCGGACAGGGTCGAACCGGGGAGCTGTTTTTT. This codes for CASSFPGQGRTGELFF. Filled out from reference TRBV7-9 and TRBJ2-2, the complete variable domain reads DTGVSQNPRHKITKRGQNVTFRCDPISEHNRLYWYRQTLGQGPEFLTYFQNEAQLEKSRLLSDRFSAERPKGSFSTLEIQRTEQGDSAMYLCASSFPGQGRTGELFFGEGSRLTVL.

The V call is TRBV20-1, the J call TRBJ2-1; 11 nucleotides agree with TRBD2. The trim removed 5 bases at V and 0 bases at J, leaving 15 bases unmatched. The CDR3 is 19 amino acids. CDR1 and CDR2 from the germline V gene are DFQATT and SNEGSKA (reference sequence). The CDR3 DNA sequence: TGCAGTGCTCCAAAAAATCTAGCGGGGGGCCAGAGCTCCTACAATGAGCAGTTCTTC. This codes for CSAPKNLAGGQSSYNEQFF.

The chain combines TRBV20-1 with TRBJ2-5, with a possible D match to TRBD1 (5 bases). The germline V gene has CDR1 DFQATT and CDR2 SNEGSKA (reference sequence). V gave up 6 bases and J gave up 1 base, with 12 bases separating them. This CDR3 is built from 13 residues. CDR3 nucleotide sequence: TGCAGTGCCATACAGGAGACCCAAGAGACCCAGTACTTC. Encoded protein: CSAIQETQETQYF.

The chain is built from TRBV3-1 and TRBJ2-7, with a possible D match to TRBD1 (6 bases). Trimming cost V 1 base and J 3 bases, with 22 bases left between them. Per germline, CDR1 LGHDT and CDR2 YNNKEL (reference sequence). The CDR3 runs to 18 residues. CDR3: CASSQARSTGTHLYEQYF. The CDR3 coding sequence is TGTGCCAGCAGCCAAGCCAGGAGTACAGGGACCCACCTCTACGAGCAGTACTTC.

In this sample, this clonotype turned up many times. The genes are TRBV11-3 and TRBJ2-3; D ambiguous. From germline, CDR1 is SGHNT and CDR2 YENEEA. This CDR3 spans 13 amino acids. Trimming removed 5 bases from V and 6 bases from J, with 12 bases in between. In DNA, the CDR3 is TGTGCCAGCAGCCACCCCCCCTCCGATACGCAGTATTTT. Protein: CASSHPPSDTQYF.

The gene calls are TRBV4-2 and TRBJ2-7; D gene uncertain. The V end was cut by 0 bases, the J end by 1 base, with 10 bases between. Germline lookup yields CDR1 LGHNA and CDR2 YNFKEQ. The CDR3 consists of 15 residues. The CDR3 bases are TGTGCCAGCAGCCAAGAGTTTCCGGATTCCTACGAGCAGTACTTC. Translating it yields CASSQEFPDSYEQYF.

This clonotype was seen only a few times. The genes are TRBV6-6 and TRBJ2-2; D may be TRBD1 or TRBD2 (5 bases each). Trimming shortened V by 3 bases and J by 2 bases, and 16 bases separated the two germline ends. Germline V gene data show CDR1 as MNHNY and CDR2 as SVGAGI (reference sequence). The length of the CDR3 is 17 residues. The CDR3 nucleotides read TGTGCCAGCAGTTATCTCTCGGGGCGGCTAAACACCGGGGAGCTGTTTTTT. Its protein product is CASSYLSGRLNTGELFF.

The J gene is TRBJ2-7, the V gene TRBV19; 13 bases fit TRBD2. This CDR3 has 18 residues. The ends lost 3 bases at V and 7 bases at J; junction bases unmatched: 15. The germline gives CDR1 LNHDA, CDR2 SQIVND (reference sequence). CDR3 DNA sequence: TGTGCCAGTAGTATGACTACCTTTGGACTAGCGGGAGTTCTGGAGCAGTACTTC. It translates to CASSMTTFGLAGVLEQYF.

This clonotype was detected only a few times. The chain's CDR3 is CATSTQSPGSTGELFF. In DNA form, the CDR3 reads TGCGCCACTTCGACCCAGTCGCCCGGTAGCACCGGGGAGCTGTTTTTT. The chain uses TRBV5-1 and TRBJ2-2; D is unresolved. V lost 9 bases to trimming and J lost 4 bases, with 22 bases between them. This CDR3 comprises 16 residues. Germline CDR1 reads SGHRS; CDR2 reads YFSETQ.

The chain couples TRBV7-9 to TRBJ2-1, with a tentative D call TRBD2 (5 bases). CDR3 length equals 12 residues. The germline V and J ends were trimmed by 4 bases and 9 bases, with 10 bases remaining between them. The germline V gene has CDR1 SEHNR and CDR2 FQNEAQ (reference sequence). The CDR3 sequence: CASSSAAGEQFF. The CDR3 bases are TGTGCCAGCAGCTCCGCTGCGGGTGAGCAGTTCTTC.

This chain links TRBV2 with TRBJ1-3; D gene ambiguous. Trimming left V 4 bases short and J 0 bases short, with 10 bases between. Germline CDR1 reads SNHLY; CDR2 reads FYNNEI. The length of the CDR3 is 15 residues. This chain's CDR3 is CASSVGMGSGNTIYF. In DNA, the CDR3 is TGTGCCAGCAGTGTTGGCATGGGCTCTGGAAACACCATATATTTT. Full variable domain (remainder filled in from reference TRBV2 and TRBJ1-3): EPEVTQTPSHQVTQMGQEVILRCVPISNHLYFYWYRQILGQKVEFLVSFYNNEISEKSEIFDDQFSVERPDGSNFTLKIRSTKLEDSAMYFCASSVGMGSGNTIYFGEGSWLTVV.